This T cell receptor (beta chain) was sequenced in a study of blood T cell repertoires in COVID-19. Study-level information: From T cells, B-cell-depleted T cells, or PBMCs came the material, which was cDNA or gDNA.

As handled by the study authors: Amplification with reference gene primers provided the estimates of nucleated cell counts. Profiled with immunoSEQ multiplex PCR; TCRdb holds only in-frame clones, not every one. From that table come the V and J calls and clone size; the DNA was used to work out D and trimming. The table includes about 86,000 clones, around 85% detected once. Looked up from germline, CDR1 is SGHTA and CDR2 is FQGNSA. The CDR3 is made up of 17 amino acids. Trimming at V came to 1 base and at J to 2 bases, leaving 5 bases not matched to a gene. The sequence derives from a man aged 50 or older with acute or convalescent COVID-19. The gene calls are TRBV7-2 and TRBJ1-1; 12 bases align to TRBD1. The sequencing sample was made of peripheral blood. CDR3 protein: CASSLGGTGGHNTEAFF. In nucleotides, the CDR3 is TGTGCCAGCAGCTTAGGCGGGACAGGGGGCCACAACACTGAAGCTTTCTTT. The full variable domain, its missing parts supplied by reference TRBV7-2 and TRBJ1-1, is GAGVSQSPSNKVTEKGKDVELRCDPISGHTALYWYRQSLGQGLEFLIYFQGNSAPDKSGLPSDRFSAERTGGSVSTLTIQRTQQEDSAVYLCASSLGGTGGHNTEAFFGQGTRLTVV.